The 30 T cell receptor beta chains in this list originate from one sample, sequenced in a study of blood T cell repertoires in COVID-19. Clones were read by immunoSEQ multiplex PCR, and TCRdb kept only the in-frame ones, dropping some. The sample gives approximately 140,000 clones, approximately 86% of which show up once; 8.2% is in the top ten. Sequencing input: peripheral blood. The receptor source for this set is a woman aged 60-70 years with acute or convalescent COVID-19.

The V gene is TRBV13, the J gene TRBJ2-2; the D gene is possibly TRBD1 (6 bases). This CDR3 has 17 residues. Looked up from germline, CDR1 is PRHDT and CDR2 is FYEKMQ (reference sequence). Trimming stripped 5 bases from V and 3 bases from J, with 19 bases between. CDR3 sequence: CASSKPVLEGDTGELFF. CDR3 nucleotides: TGTGCCAGCAGCAAGCCGGTCCTAGAGGGGGACACCGGGGAGCTGTTTTTT.

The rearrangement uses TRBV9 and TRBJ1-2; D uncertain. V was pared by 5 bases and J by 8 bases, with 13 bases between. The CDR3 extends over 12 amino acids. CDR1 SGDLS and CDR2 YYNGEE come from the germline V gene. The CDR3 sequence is CASSRRTDGYTF. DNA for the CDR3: TGTGCCAGCAGTCGTAGAACAGACGGCTACACCTTC.

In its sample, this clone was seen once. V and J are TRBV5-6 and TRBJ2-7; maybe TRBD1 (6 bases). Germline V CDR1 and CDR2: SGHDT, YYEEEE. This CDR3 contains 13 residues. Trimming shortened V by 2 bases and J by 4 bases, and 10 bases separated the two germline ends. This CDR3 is CASSFGTGYEQYF. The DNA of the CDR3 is TGTGCCAGCAGCTTTGGAACAGGGTACGAGCAGTACTTC.

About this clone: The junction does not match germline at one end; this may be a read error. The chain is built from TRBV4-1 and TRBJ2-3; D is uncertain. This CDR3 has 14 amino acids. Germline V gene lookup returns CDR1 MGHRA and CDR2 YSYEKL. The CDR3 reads CASSQAQITDTQYF. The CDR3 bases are TGCGCCAGCAGTCAAGCCCAGATCACAGATACGCAGTATTTT.

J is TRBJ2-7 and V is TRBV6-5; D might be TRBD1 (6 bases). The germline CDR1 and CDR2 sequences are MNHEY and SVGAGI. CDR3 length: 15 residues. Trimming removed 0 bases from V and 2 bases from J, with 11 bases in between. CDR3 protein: CASSYSRGWPYEQYF. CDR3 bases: TGTGCCAGCAGTTACTCGAGGGGGTGGCCCTACGAGCAGTACTTC.

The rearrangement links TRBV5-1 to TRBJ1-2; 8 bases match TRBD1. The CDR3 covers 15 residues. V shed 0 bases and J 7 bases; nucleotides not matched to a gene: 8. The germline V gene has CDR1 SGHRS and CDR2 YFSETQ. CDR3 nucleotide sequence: TGCGCCAGCAGCTTGGTCCCGGGACAGGCTGGTGGCTACACCTTC. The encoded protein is CASSLVPGQAGGYTF.

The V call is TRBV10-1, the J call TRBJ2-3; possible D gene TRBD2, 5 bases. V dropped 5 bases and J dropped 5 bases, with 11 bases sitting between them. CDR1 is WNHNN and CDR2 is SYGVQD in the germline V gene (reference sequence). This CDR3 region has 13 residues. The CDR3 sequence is CASSLRAGDTQYF. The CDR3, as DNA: TGCGCCAGCAGTCTGCGGGCGGGAGATACGCAGTATTTT.

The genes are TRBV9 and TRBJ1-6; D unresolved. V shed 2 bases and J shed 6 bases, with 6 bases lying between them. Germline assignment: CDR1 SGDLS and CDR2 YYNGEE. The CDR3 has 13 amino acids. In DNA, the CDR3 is TGTGCCAGCAGCGTTCGGAGTAATTCACCCCTCCACTTT. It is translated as CASSVRSNSPLHF.

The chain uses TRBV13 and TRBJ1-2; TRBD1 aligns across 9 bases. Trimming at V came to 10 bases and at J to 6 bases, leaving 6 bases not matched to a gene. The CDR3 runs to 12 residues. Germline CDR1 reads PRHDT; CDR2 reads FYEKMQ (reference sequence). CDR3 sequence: CATGTGRNGYTF. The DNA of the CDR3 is TGTGCCACCGGGACAGGGAGGAATGGCTACACCTTC.

The CDR3 here is CASSSPIGGSGNTIYF. The CDR3 DNA reads as TGTGCCAGCAGTTCCCCTATCGGGGGCTCTGGAAACACCATATATTTT. The chain is built from TRBV28 and TRBJ1-3, with D possibly TRBD1 on 5 matching bases. CDR3 length: 16 amino acids. CDR1 and CDR2 from the germline V gene are MDHEN and SYDVKM. The V and J ends lost 4 bases and 0 bases respectively, with 13 bases between them. Full variable domain (missing parts from reference TRBV28 and TRBJ1-3): DVKVTQSSRYLVKRTGEKVFLECVQDMDHENMFWYRQDPGLGLRLIYFSYDVKMKEKGDIPEGYSVSREKKERFSLILESASTNQTSMYLCASSSPIGGSGNTIYFGEGSWLTVV.

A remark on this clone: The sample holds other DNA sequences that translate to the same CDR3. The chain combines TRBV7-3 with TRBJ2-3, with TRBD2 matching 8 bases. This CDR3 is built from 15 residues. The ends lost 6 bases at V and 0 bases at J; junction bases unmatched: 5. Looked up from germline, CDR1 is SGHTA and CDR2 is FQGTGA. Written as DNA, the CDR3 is TGTGCCAGCAGTCGAAGCGGGGGCAGCACAGATACGCAGTATTTT. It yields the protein CASSRSGGSTDTQYF.

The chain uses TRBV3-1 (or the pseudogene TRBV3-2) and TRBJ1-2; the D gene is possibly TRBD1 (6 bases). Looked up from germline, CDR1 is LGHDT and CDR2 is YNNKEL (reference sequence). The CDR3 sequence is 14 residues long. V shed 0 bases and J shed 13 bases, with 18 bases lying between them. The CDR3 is CASSQDSARGKFTF. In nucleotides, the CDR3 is TGTGCCAGCAGCCAAGACTCGGCCAGGGGTAAATTCACCTTC.

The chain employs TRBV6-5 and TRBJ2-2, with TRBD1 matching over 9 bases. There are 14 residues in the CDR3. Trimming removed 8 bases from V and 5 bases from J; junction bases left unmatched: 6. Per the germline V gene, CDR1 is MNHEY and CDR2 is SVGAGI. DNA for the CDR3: TGTGCCAGCTTCGAACAGGGGGCTACCGGGGAGCTGTTTTTT. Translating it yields CASFEQGATGELFF.

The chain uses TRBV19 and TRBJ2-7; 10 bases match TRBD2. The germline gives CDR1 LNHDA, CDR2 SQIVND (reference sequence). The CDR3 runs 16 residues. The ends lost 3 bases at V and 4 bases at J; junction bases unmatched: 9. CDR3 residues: CASSITLAGAGYEQYF. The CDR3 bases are TGTGCCAGTAGTATTACCCTAGCGGGGGCGGGATACGAGCAGTACTTC.

The CDR3 DNA sequence: TGTGCCAGTAGTATAGTAAGGGGGGGATATCAGCCCCAGCATTTT. Protein sequence: CASSIVRGGYQPQHF. The chain joins TRBV19 to TRBJ1-5; possibly TRBD1 for D (6 bases). Trimming stripped 1 base from V and 5 bases from J, with 12 bases between. From germline, CDR1 is LNHDA and CDR2 SQIVND (reference sequence). The CDR3 consists of 15 residues.

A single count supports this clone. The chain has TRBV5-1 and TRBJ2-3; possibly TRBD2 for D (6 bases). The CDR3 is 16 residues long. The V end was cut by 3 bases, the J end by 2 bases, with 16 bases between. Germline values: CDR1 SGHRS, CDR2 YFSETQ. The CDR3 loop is CASSSGLHINTDTQYF. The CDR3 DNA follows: TGCGCCAGCAGCTCGGGACTGCATATCAACACAGATACGCAGTATTTT.

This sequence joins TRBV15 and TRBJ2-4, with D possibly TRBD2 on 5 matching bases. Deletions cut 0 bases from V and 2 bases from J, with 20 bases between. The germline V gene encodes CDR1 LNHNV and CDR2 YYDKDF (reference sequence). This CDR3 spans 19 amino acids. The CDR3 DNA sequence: TGTGCCACCAGCAGAGATCGAACTTCGGCTAGCCCTACCAAAAACATTCAGTACTTC. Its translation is CATSRDRTSASPTKNIQYF.

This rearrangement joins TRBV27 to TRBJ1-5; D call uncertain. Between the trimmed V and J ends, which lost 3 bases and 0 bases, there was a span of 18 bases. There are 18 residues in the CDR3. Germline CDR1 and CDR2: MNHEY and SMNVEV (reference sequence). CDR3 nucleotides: TGTGCCAGCAGTTTGAAGTATTCTACCCTTTATAGCAATCAGCCCCAGCATTTT. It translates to CASSLKYSTLYSNQPQHF.

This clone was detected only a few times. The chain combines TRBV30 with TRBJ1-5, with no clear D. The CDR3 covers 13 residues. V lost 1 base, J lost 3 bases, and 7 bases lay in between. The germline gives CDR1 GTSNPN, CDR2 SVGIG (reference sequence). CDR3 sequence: CAWSGGPNQPQHF. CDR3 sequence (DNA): TGTGCCTGGAGTGGCGGGCCCAATCAGCCCCAGCATTTT.

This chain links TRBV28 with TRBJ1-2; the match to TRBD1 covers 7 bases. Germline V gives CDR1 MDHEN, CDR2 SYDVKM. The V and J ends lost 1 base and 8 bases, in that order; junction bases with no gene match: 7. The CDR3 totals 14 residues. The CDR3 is CASSLLVGGGGYTF. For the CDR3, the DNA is TGTGCCAGCAGTTTATTAGTAGGGGGCGGCGGCTACACCTTC.

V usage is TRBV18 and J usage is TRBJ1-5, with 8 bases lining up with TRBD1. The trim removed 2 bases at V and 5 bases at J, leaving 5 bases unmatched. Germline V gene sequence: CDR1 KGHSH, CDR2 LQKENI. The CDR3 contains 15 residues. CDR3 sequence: CASSPGQGFDQPQHF. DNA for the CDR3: TGTGCCAGCTCACCAGGACAGGGTTTCGATCAGCCCCAGCATTTT.

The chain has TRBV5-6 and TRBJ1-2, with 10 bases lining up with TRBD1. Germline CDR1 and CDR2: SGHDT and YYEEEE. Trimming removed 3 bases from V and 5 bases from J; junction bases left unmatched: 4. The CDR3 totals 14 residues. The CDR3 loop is CASSSRDRGYGYTF. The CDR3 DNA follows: TGTGCCAGCAGCTCACGGGACAGGGGATATGGCTACACCTTC.

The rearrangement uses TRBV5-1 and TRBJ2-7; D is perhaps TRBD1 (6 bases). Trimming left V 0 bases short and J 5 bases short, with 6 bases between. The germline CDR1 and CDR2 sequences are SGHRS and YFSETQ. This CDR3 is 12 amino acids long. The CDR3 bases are TGCGCCAGCAGCTTGGACAGGGACGAGCAGTACTTC. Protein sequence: CASSLDRDEQYF.

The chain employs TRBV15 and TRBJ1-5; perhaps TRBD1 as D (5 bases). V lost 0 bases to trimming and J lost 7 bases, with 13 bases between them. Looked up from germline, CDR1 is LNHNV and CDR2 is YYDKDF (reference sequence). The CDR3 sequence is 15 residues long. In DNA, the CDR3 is TGTGCCACCAGCAGAGATCGGGGGGAATGGCAGCCCCAGCATTTT. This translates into CATSRDRGEWQPQHF.

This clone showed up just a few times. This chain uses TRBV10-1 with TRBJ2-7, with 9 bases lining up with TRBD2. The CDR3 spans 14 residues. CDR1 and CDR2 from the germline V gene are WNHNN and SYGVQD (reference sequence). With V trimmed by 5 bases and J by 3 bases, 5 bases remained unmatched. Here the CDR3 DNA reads TGCGCCAGCAGTCTGGGAGCGGGGGGCTACGAGCAGTACTTC. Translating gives CASSLGAGGYEQYF.

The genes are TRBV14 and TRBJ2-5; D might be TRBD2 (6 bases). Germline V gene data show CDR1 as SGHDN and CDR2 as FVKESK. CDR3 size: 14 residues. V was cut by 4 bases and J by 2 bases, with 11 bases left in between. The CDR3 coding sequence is TGTGCCAGCAGCCGAGGGGAGGTACAAGAGACCCAGTACTTC. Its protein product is CASSRGEVQETQYF.

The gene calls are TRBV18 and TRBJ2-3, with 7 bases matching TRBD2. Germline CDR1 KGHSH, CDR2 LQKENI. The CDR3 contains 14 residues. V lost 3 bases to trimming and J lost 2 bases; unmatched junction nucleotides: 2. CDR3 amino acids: CASSPAGDTDTQYF. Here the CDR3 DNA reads TGTGCCAGCTCACCTGCGGGGGACACAGATACGCAGTATTTT.

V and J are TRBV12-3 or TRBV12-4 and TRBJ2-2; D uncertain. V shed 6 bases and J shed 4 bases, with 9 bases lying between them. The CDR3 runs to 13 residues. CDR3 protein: CASRAQSTGELFF. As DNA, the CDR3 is TGTGCCAGCAGAGCTCAAAGCACCGGGGAGCTGTTTTTT.

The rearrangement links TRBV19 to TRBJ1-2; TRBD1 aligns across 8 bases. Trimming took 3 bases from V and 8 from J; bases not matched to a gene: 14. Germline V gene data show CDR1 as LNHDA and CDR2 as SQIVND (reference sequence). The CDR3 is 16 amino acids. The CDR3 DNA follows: TGTGCCAGTAGTATCCCCGGGCGGCAGGGGGCGGGCGGCTACACCTTC. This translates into CASSIPGRQGAGGYTF.

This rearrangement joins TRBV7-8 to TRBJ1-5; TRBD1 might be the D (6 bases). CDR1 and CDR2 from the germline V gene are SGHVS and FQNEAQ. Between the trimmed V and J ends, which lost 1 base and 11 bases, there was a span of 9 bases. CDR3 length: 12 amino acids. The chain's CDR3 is CASSLDSGAQHF. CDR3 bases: TGTGCCAGCAGCTTAGATTCAGGGGCCCAGCATTTT.